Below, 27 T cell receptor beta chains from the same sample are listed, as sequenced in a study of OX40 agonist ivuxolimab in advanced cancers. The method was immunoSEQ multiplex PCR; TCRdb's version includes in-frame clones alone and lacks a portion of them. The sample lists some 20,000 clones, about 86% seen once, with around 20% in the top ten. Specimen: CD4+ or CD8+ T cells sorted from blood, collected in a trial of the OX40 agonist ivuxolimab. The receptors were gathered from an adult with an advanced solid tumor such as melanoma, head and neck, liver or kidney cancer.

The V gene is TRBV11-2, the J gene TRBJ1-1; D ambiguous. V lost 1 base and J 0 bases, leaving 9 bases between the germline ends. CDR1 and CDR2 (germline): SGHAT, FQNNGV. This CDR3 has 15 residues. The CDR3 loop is CASSLAVVMNTEAFF. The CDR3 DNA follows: TGTGCCAGCAGCTTAGCTGTAGTCATGAACACTGAAGCTTTCTTT.

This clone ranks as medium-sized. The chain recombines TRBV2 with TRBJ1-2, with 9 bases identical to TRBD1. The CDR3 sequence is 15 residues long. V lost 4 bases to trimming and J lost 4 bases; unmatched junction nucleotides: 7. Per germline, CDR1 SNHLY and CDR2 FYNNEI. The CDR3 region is CASSGPTGGGYGYTF. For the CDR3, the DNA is TGTGCCAGCAGTGGGCCGACAGGGGGGGGCTATGGCTACACCTTC.

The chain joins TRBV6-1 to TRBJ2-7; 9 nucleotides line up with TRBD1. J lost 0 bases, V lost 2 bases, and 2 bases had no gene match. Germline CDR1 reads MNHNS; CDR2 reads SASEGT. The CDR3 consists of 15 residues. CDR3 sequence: CASSERGQGSYEQYF. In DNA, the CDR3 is TGTGCCAGCAGTGAAAGGGGACAGGGCTCCTACGAGCAGTACTTC.

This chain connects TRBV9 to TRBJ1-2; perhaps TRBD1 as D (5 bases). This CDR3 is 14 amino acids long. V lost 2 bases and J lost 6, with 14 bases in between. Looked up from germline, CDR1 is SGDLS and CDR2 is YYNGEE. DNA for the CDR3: TGTGCCAGCAGCGTTCGGGGGGAGGTGGATGGCTACACCTTC. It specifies CASSVRGEVDGYTF.

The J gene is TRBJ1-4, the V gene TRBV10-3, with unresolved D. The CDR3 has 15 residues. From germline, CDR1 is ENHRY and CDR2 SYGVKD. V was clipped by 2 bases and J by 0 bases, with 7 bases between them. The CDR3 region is CAISETVATNEKLFF. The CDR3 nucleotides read TGTGCCATCAGTGAGACAGTCGCAACTAATGAAAAACTGTTTTTT.

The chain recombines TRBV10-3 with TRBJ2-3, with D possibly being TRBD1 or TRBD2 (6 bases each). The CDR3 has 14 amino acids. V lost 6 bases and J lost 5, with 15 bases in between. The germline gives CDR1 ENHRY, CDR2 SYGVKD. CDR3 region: CAIRGGRGGDTQYF. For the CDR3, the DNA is TGTGCCATCAGAGGGGGGCGGGGTGGAGATACGCAGTATTTT.

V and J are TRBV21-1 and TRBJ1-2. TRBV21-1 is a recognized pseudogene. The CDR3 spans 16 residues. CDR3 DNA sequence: TGTGCCAGCAGCAAAGGGGTGAGGGTTTGTTTTTCGAGCTACACCTTC. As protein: CASSKGVRVCFSSYTF.

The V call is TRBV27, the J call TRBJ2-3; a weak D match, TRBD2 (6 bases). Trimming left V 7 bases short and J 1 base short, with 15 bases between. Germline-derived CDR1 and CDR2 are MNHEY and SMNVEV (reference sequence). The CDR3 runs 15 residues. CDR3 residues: CASTLTGVGTDTQYF. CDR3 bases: TGTGCCAGCACCTTGACGGGGGTGGGCACAGATACGCAGTATTTT.

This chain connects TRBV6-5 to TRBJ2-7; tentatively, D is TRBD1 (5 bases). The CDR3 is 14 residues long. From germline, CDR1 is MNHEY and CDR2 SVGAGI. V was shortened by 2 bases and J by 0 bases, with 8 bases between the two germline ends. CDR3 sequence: CASSYDSSSYEQYF. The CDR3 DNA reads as TGTGCCAGCAGTTACGACAGTAGCTCCTACGAGCAGTACTTC.

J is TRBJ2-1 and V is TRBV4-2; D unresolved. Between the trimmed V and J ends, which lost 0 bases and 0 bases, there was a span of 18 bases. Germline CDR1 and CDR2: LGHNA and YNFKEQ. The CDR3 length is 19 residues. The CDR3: CASSQDRDNKPSSYNEQFF. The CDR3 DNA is TGTGCCAGCAGCCAAGATCGTGACAACAAACCCAGCTCCTACAATGAGCAGTTCTTC.

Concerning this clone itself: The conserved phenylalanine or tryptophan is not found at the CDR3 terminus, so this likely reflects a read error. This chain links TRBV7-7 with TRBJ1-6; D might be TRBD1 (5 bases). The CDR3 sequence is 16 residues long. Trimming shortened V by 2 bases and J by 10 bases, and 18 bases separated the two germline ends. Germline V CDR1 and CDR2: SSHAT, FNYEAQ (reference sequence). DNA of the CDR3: TGTGCCAGCAGCTTATACTCCCGGGCAGGGAGCTCACCCCTCCACCTT. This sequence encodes CASSLYSRAGSSPLHL.

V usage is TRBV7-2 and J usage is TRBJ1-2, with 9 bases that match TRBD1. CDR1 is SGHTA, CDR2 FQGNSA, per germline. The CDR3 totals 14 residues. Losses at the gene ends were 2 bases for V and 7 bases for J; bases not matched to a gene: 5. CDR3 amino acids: CASSLTGQGGGYTF. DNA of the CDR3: TGTGCCAGCAGCTTAACGGGACAGGGTGGTGGCTACACCTTC.

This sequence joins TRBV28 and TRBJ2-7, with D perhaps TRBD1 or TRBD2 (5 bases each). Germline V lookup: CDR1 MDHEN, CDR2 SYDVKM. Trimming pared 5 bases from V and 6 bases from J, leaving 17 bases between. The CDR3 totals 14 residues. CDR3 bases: TGTGCCAGCAGTCTAAGATCCGGGACCCCCGAGCAGTACTTC. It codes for CASSLRSGTPEQYF.

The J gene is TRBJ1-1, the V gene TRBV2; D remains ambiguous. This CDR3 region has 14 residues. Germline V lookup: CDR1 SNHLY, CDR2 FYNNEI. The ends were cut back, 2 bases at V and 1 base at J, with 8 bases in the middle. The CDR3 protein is CASSERVSNTEAFF. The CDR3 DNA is TGTGCCAGCAGTGAAAGGGTCTCGAACACTGAAGCTTTCTTT.

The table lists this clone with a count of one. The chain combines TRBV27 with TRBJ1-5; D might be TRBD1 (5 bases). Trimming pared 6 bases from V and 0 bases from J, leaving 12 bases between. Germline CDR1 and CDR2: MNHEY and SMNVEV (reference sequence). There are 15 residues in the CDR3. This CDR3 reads CASRGMTASNQPQHF. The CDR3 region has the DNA TGTGCCAGCAGGGGAATGACAGCTAGCAATCAGCCCCAGCATTTT.

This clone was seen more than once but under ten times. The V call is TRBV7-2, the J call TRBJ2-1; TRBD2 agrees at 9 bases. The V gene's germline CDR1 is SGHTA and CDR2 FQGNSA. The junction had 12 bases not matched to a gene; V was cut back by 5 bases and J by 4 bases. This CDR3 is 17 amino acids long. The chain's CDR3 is CASSPTLAGTKYNEQFF. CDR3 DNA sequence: TGTGCCAGCAGCCCCACCCTAGCGGGAACTAAGTACAATGAGCAGTTCTTC.

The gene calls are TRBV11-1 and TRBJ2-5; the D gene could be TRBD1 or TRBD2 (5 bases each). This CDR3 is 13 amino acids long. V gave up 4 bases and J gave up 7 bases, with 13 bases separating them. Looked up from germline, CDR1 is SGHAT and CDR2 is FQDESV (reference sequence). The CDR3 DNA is TGTGCCAGCAGCTCCGGGGCCCCAGGGACCCAGTACTTC. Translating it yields CASSSGAPGTQYF.

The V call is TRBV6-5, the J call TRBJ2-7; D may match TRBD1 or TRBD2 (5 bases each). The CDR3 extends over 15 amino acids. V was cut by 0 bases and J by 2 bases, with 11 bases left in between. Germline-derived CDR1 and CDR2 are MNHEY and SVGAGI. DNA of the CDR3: TGTGCCAGCAGTTACTCCGAGTCGGGGCCCTACGAGCAGTACTTC. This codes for CASSYSESGPYEQYF.

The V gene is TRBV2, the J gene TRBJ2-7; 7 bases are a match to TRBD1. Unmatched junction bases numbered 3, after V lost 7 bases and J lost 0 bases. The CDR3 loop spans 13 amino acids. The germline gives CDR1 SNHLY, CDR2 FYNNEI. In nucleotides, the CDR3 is TGTGCCAGCACTGGGACAGCCTCCTACGAGCAGTACTTC. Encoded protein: CASTGTASYEQYF.

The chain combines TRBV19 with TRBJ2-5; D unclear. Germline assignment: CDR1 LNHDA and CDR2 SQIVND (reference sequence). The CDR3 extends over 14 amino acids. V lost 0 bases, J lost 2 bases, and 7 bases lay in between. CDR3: CASSIEGPQETQYF. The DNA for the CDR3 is TGTGCCAGTAGTATAGAAGGACCTCAAGAGACCCAGTACTTC.

The CDR3 nucleotides read TGTGCCAGCAGCCCGTACCCCCGAGATGAGCAGTACTTC. Translating it yields CASSPYPRDEQYF. This chain joins TRBV13 and TRBJ2-7; D remains ambiguous. V was trimmed by 5 bases and J by 7 bases, leaving 15 bases between them. The CDR3 extends over 13 amino acids. Germline CDR1 is PRHDT and CDR2 is FYEKMQ (reference sequence). Filled out from reference TRBV13 and TRBJ2-7, the complete variable domain reads AAGVIQSPRHLIKEKRETATLKCYPIPRHDTVYWYQQGPGQDPQFLISFYEKMQSDKGSIPDRFSAQQFSDYHSELNMSSLELGDSALYFCASSPYPRDEQYFGPGTRLTVT.

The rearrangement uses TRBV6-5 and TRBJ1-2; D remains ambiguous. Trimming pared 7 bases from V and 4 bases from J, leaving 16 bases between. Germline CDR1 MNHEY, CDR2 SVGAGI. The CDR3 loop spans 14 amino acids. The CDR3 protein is CASTPLYSSYGYTF. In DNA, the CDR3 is TGTGCCAGCACGCCGCTCTACAGTAGCTATGGCTACACCTTC.

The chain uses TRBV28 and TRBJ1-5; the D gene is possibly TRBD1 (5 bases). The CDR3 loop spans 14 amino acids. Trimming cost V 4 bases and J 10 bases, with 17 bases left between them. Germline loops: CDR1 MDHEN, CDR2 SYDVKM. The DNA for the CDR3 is TGTGCCAGCAGTTCTACAGAGGGTTGGGGCCCCCAGCATTTT. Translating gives CASSSTEGWGPQHF.

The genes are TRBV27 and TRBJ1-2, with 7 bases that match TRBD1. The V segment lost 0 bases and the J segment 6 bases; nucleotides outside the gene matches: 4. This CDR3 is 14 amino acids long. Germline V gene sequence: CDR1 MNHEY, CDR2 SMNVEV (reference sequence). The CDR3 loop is CASSLSGQGDGYTF. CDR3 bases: TGTGCCAGCAGTTTATCGGGGCAGGGGGATGGCTACACCTTC.

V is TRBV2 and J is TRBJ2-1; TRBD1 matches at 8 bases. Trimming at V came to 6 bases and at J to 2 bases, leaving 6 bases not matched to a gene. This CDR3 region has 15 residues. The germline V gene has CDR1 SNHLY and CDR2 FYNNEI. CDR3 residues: CASRDQGAPYNEQFF. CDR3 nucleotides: TGTGCCAGCAGGGATCAGGGGGCCCCCTACAATGAGCAGTTCTTC.

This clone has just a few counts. The CDR3 DNA reads as TGTGCCAGCAGCCCTCGGGGCGGGAATTCACCCCTCCACTTT. It codes for CASSPRGGNSPLHF. The chain has TRBV5-8 and TRBJ1-6; D is perhaps TRBD1 (5 bases). The CDR3 runs to 14 residues. Trimming removed 4 bases from V and 7 bases from J, with 12 bases in between. The germline V gene has CDR1 SGHTS and CDR2 YDEGEE.

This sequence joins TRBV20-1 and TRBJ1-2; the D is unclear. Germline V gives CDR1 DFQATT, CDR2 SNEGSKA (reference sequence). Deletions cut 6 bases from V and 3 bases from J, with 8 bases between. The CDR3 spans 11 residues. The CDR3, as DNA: TGCAGTGCCACGGGATACTATGGCTACACCTTC. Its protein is CSATGYYGYTF.